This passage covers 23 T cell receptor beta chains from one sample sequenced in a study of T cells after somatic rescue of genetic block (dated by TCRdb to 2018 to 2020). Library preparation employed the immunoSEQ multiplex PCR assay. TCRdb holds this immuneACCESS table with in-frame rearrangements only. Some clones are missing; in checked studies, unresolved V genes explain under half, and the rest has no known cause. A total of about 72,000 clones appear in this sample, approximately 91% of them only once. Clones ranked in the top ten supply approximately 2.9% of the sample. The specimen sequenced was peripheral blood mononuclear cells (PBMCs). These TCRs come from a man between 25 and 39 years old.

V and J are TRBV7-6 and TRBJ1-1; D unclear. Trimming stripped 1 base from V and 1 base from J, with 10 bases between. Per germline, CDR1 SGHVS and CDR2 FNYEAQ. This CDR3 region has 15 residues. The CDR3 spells CASSLGSPRNTEAFF. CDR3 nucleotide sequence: TGTGCCAGCAGCTTAGGGTCACCAAGGAACACTGAAGCTTTCTTT.

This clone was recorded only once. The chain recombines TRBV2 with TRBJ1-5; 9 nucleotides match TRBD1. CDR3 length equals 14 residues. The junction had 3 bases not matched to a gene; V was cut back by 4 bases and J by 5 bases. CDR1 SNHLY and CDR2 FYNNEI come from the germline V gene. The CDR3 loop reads CASSVDRGDQPQHF. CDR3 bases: TGTGCCAGCAGTGTCGACAGGGGGGATCAGCCCCAGCATTTT.

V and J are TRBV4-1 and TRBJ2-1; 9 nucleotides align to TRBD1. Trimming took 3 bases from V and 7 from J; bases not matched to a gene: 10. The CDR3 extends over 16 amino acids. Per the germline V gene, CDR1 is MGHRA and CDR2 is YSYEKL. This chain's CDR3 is CASSQPPGQGLNEQFF. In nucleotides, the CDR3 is TGCGCCAGCAGCCAGCCCCCGGGACAGGGTTTGAATGAGCAGTTCTTC.

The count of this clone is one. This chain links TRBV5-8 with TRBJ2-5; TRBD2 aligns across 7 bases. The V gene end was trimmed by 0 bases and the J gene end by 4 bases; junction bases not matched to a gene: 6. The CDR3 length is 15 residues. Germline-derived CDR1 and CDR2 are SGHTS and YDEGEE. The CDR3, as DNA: TGTGCCAGCAGCTTGGCCAGCGGGGTCCGAGAGACCCAGTACTTC. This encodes CASSLASGVRETQYF.

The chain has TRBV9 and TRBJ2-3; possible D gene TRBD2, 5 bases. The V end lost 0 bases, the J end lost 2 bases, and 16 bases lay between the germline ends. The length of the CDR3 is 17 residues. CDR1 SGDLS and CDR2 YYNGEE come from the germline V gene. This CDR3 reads CASSVVGGLATTDTQYF. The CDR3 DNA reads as TGTGCCAGCAGCGTAGTAGGCGGGCTAGCCACCACAGATACGCAGTATTTT.

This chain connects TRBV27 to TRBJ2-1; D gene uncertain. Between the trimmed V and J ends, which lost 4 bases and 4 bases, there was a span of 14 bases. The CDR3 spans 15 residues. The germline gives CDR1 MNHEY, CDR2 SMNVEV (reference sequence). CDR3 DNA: TGTGCCAGCAGTTCCCCGGCCGTGAATTACAATGAGCAGTTCTTC. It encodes CASSSPAVNYNEQFF.

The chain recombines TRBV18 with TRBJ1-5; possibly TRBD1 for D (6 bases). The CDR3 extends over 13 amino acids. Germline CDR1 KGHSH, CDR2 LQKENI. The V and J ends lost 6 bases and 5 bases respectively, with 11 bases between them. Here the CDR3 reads CASSQTGDQPQHF. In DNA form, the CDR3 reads TGTGCCAGCTCGCAGACAGGAGATCAGCCCCAGCATTTT.

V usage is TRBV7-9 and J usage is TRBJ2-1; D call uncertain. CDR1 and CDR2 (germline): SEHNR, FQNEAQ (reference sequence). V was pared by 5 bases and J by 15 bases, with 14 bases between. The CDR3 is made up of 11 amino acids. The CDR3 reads CASSIYESRFF. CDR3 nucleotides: TGTGCCAGCAGCATCTATGAAAGTAGGTTCTTC.

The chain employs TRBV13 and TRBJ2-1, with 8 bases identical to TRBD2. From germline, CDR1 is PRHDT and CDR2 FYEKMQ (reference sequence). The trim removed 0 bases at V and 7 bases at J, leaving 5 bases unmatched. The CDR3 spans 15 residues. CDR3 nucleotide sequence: TGTGCCAGCAGCTTAGGCGCGGGAGGATGGAATGAGCAGTTCTTC. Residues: CASSLGAGGWNEQFF.

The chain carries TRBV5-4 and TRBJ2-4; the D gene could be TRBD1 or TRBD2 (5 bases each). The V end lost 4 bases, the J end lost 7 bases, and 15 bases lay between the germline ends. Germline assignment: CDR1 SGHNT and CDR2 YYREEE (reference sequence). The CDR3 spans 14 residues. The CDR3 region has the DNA TGTGCCAGCAGCCCAGACTACCCAGGGAACATTCAGTACTTC. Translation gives CASSPDYPGNIQYF.

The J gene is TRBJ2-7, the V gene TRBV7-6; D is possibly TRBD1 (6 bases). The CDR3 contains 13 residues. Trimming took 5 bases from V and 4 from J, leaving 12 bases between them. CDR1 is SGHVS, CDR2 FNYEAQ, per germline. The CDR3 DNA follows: TGTGCCAGCAGCCCCTCGGGACAATACGAGCAGTACTTC. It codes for CASSPSGQYEQYF.

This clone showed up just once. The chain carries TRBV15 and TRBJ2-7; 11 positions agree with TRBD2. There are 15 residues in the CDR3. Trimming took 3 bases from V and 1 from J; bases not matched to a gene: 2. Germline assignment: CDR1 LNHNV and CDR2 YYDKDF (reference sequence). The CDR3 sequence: CATSSRTSGSYEQYF. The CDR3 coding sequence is TGTGCCACCAGCAGCCGGACTAGCGGGTCCTACGAGCAGTACTTC.

CDR3 sequence: CASSETAYSNQPQHF. Written as DNA, the CDR3 is TGTGCCAGCAGTGAAACAGCCTATAGCAATCAGCCCCAGCATTTT. The genes are TRBV2 and TRBJ1-5, with D unresolved. The germline CDR1 and CDR2 sequences are SNHLY and FYNNEI. Trimming removed 2 bases from V and 0 bases from J, with 8 bases in between. This CDR3 region has 15 residues. The whole variable domain, remainder taken from reference TRBV2 and TRBJ1-5, is EPEVTQTPSHQVTQMGQEVILRCVPISNHLYFYWYRQILGQKVEFLVSFYNNEISEKSEIFDDQFSVERPDGSNFTLKIRSTKLEDSAMYFCASSETAYSNQPQHFGDGTRLSIL.

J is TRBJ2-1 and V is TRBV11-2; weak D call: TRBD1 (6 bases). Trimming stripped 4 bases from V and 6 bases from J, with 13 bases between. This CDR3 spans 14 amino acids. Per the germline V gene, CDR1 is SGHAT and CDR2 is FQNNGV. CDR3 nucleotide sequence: TGTGCCAGCAGCTCCACCGGGACATTCAATGAGCAGTTCTTC. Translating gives CASSSTGTFNEQFF. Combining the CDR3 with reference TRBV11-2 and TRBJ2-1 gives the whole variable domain EAGVAQSPRYKIIEKRQSVAFWCNPISGHATLYWYQQILGQGPKLLIQFQNNGVVDDSQLPKDRFSAERLKGVDSTLKIQPAKLEDSAVYLCASSSTGTFNEQFFGPGTRLTVL.

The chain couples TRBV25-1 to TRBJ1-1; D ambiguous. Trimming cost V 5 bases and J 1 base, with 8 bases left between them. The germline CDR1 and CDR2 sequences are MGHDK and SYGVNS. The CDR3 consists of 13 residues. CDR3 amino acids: CASSMGANTEAFF. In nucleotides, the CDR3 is TGTGCCAGCAGTATGGGAGCGAACACTGAAGCTTTCTTT.

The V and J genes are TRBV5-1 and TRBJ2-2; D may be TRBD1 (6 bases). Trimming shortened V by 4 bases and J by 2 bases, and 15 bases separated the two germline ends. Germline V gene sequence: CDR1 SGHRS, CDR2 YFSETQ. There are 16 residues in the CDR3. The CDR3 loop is CASSGGLRRNTGELFF. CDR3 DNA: TGCGCCAGCAGCGGGGGCCTAAGGAGAAACACCGGGGAGCTGTTTTTT.

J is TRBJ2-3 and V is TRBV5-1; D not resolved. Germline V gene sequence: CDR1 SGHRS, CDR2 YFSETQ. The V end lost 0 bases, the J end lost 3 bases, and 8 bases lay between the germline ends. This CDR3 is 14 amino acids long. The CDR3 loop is CASSLGQLTDTQYF. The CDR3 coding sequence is TGCGCCAGCAGCTTGGGTCAGCTTACAGATACGCAGTATTTT.

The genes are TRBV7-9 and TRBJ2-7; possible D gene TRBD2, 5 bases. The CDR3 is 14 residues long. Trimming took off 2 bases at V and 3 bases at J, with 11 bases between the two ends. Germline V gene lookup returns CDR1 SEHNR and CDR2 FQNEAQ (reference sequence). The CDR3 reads CASSLHGAGYEQYF. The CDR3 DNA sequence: TGTGCCAGCAGCTTACACGGCGCGGGCTACGAGCAGTACTTC.

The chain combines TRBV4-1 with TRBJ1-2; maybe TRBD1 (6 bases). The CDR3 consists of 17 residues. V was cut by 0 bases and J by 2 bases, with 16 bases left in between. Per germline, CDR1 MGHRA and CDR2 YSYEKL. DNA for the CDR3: TGCGCCAGCAGCCAAGAGGACAGACCCAAACAAAACTATGGCTACACCTTC. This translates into CASSQEDRPKQNYGYTF.

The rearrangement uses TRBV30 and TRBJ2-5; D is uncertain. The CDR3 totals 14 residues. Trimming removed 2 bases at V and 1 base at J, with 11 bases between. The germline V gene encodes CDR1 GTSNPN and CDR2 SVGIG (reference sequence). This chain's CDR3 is CAWSLDNSQETQYF. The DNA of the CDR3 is TGTGCCTGGAGTCTTGACAATTCCCAAGAGACCCAGTACTTC.

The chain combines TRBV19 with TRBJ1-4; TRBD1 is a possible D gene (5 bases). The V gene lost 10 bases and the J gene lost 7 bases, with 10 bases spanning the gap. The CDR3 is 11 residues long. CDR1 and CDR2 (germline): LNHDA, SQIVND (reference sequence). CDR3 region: CATERGEKLFF. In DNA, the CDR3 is TGTGCCACCGAAAGGGGTGAAAAACTGTTTTTT.

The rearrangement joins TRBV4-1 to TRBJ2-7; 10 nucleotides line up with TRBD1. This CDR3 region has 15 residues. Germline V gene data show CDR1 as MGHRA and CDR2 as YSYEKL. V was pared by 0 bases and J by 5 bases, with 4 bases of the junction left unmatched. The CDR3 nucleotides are TGCGCCAGCAGCCAAGACCAGGGACAGGGGAACGAGCAGTACTTC. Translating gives CASSQDQGQGNEQYF.

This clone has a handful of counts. The CDR3 DNA follows: TGCGCCAGCAGTGAGTTTCCCACTGAAGCTTTCTTT. Encoded protein: CASSEFPTEAFF. The chain recombines TRBV10-2 with TRBJ1-1; D remains unclear. This CDR3 has 12 residues. From germline, CDR1 is WSHSY and CDR2 SAAADI. V was cut by 1 base and J by 4 bases, with 4 bases left in between.